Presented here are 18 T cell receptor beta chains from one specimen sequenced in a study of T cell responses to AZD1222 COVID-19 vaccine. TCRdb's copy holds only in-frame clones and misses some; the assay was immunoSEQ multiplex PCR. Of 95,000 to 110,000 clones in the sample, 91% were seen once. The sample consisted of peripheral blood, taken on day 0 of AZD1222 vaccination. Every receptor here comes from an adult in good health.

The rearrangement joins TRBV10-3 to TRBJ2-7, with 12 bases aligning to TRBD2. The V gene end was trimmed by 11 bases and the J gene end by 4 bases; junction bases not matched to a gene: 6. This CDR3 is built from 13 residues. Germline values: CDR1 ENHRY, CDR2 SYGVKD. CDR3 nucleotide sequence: TGTGCCGCCAGGACTAGCGGGAATTACGAGCAGTACTTC. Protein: CAARTSGNYEQYF.

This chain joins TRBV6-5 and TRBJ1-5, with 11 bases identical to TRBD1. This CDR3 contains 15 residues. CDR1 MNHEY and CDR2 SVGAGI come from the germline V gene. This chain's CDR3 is CDNSLGQGAGQPQHF. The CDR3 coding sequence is TGTGACAATTCCCTCGGACAGGGGGCAGGGCAGCCCCAGCATTTT.

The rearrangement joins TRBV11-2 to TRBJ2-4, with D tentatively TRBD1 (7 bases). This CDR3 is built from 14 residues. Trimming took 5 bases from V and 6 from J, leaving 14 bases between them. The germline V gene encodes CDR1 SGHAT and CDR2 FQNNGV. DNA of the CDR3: TGTGCCAGCAGCAAGAGACAGGGAGGAAACATTCAGTACTTC. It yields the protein CASSKRQGGNIQYF.

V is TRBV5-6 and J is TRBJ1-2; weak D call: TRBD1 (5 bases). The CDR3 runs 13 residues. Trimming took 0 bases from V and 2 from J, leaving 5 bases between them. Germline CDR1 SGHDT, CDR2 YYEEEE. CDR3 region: CASSLGGNYGYTF. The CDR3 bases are TGTGCCAGCAGCTTGGGGGGGAACTATGGCTACACCTTC.

CDR3 sequence reads: CASSDELAGEQFF. Here the CDR3 DNA reads TGTGCCAGCAGTGATGAGCTAGCGGGTGAGCAGTTCTTC. V gene TRBV2 combines with J gene TRBJ2-1, with 8 bases identical to TRBD2. There are 13 residues in the CDR3. The trim removed 3 bases at V and 9 bases at J, leaving 4 bases unmatched. Germline CDR1 reads SNHLY; CDR2 reads FYNNEI.

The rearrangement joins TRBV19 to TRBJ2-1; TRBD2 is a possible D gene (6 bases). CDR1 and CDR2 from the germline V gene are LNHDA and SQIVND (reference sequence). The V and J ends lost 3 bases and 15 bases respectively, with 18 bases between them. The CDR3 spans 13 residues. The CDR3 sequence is CASSIKGRENLFF. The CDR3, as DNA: TGTGCCAGTAGTATTAAGGGTCGGGAGAATCTGTTCTTC.

The chain's CDR3 is CASSPGGYGQGYYGYTF. The DNA of the CDR3 is TGTGCCAGCAGCCCAGGGGGGTACGGACAGGGTTACTATGGCTACACCTTC. The J gene is TRBJ1-2, the V gene TRBV3-1 (or the pseudogene TRBV3-2), with 8 bases fitting TRBD1. Germline assignment: CDR1 LGHDT and CDR2 YNNKEL (reference sequence). CDR3 size: 17 residues. The J segment lost 3 bases and the V segment lost 4 bases, leaving 13 bases of the junction unmatched.

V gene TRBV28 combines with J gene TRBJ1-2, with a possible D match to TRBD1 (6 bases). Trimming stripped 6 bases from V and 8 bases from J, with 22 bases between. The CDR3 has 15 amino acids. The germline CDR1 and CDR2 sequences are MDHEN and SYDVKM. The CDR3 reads CASRTTFTGSAGYTF. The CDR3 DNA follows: TGTGCCAGCAGGACCACTTTTACAGGGTCAGCGGGCTACACCTTC.

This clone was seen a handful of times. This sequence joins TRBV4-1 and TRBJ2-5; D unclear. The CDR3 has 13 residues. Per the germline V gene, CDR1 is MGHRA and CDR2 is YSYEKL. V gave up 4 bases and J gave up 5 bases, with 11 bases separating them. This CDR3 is CASSRLSLETQYF. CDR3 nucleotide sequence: TGCGCCAGCAGCCGCCTCAGCCTCGAGACCCAGTACTTC.

CDR3 region: CASSFVRGSYEQYF. Here the CDR3 DNA reads TGCGCCAGCAGTTTTGTAAGAGGGTCTTACGAGCAGTACTTC. V usage is TRBV4-3 and J usage is TRBJ2-7, with a weak D call TRBD2 (5 bases). The CDR3 sequence is 14 residues long. V shed 6 bases and J shed 4 bases, with 16 bases lying between them. The germline V gene has CDR1 LGHNA and CDR2 YSLEER.

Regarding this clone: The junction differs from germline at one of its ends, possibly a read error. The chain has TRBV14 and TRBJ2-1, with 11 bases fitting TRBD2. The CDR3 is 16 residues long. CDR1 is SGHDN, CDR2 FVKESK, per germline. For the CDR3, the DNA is TGTGCCGGCAGCCGATCGGGACTAGCGGCCTACAATGAGCAGTTCTTC. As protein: CAGSRSGLAAYNEQFF.

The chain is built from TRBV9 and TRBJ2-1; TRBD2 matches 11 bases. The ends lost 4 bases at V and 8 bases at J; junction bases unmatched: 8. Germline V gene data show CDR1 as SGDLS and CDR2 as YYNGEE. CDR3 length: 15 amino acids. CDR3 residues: CASSLAGGGVDEQFF. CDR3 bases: TGTGCCAGCAGCCTAGCGGGAGGAGGGGTCGATGAGCAGTTCTTC.

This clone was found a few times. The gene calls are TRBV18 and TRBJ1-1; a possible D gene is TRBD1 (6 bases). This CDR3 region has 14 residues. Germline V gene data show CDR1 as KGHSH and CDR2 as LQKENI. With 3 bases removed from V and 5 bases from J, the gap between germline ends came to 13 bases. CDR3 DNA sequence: TGTGCCAGCTCACCGCAGGGGTTGAGGACTGAAGCTTTCTTT. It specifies CASSPQGLRTEAFF.

The CDR3 DNA is TGCAGCGTTGGCGGGAGGAGCACAGATACGCAGTATTTT. Translated, it gives CSVGGRSTDTQYF. This chain joins TRBV29-1 and TRBJ2-3, with TRBD2 matching 8 bases. The germline gives CDR1 SQVTM, CDR2 ANQGSEA. This CDR3 contains 13 residues. After removal of 4 bases from V and 0 bases from J, the junction contained 0 bases not matched to a gene.

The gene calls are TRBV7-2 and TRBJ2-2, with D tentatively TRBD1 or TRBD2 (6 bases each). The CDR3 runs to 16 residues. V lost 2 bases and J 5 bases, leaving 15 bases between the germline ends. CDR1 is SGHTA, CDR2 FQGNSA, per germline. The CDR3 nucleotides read TGTGCCAGCAGCTTAAAACTTGGAGGGGGGACCGGGGAGCTGTTTTTT. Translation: CASSLKLGGGTGELFF. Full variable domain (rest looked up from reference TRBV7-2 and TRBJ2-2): GAGVSQSPSNKVTEKGKDVELRCDPISGHTALYWYRQSLGQGLEFLIYFQGNSAPDKSGLPSDRFSAERTGGSVSTLTIQRTQQEDSAVYLCASSLKLGGGTGELFFGEGSRLTVL.

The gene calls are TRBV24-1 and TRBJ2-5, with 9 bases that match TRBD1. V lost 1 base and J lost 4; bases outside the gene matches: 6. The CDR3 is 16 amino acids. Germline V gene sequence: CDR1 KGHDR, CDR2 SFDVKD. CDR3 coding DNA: TGTGCCACCAGTGATTTCTCGGACAGGGGAGGAGAGACCCAGTACTTC. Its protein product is CATSDFSDRGGETQYF.

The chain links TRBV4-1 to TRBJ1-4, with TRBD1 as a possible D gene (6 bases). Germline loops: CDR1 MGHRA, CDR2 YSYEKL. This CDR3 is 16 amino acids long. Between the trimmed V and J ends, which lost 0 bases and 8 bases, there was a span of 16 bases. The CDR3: CASSQDLGRGWEKLFF. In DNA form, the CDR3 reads TGCGCCAGCAGCCAAGATTTGGGCAGGGGTTGGGAAAAACTGTTTTTT.

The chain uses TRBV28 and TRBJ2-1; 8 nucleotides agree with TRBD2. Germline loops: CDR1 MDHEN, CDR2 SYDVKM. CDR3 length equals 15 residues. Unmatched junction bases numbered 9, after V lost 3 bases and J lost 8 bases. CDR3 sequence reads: CASSFPGLVGHEQFF. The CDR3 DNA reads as TGTGCCAGCAGTTTCCCGGGACTAGTGGGACATGAGCAGTTCTTC.